A single sample is the source of the 2 T cell receptor beta chains below, sequenced in a study of T cells in Graves' hyperthyroidism and ophthalmopathy. It was RNA transcripts that yielded the amplified TCR beta CDR3 regions. First-round RT-PCR of the TCR CDR3 relied on the HTBI primer set. TCRdb fed the multiplex PCR reads into MiXCR, producing one record per CDR3 protein. This table holds over 300,000 distinct CDR3 sequences, roughly 14% found once. The sequenced material came from blood. These receptors were obtained from a woman in her sixties or seventies with Graves' hyperthyroidism.

This clonotype was picked up many times. V gene TRBV18 combines with J gene TRBJ2-5; D is unresolved. Trimming pared 5 bases from V and 5 bases from J, leaving 15 bases between. In germline, CDR1 is KGHSH, CDR2 LQKENI. This CDR3 is built from 14 residues. CDR3 residues: CASSTSLVGETQYF. The CDR3, as DNA: TGTGCCAGCTCAACAAGCCTGGTGGGCGAGACCCAGTACTTC.

Worth noting for this clonotype: A read error may explain this, as a much larger clone is one base away. This chain links TRBV12-3 or TRBV12-4 with TRBJ2-5; D is tentatively TRBD1 or TRBD2 (5 bases each). This CDR3 has 14 amino acids. The CDR3 spells CAGSSSGTGQTQYF. The CDR3 nucleotides are TGTGCCGGCAGCTCCTCAGGGACGGGGCAGACCCAGTACTTC.